These 19 T cell receptor beta chains were sequenced from one sample in a study of T-cell reconstitution after alpha-beta-depleted transplantation in children. TCRbeta library preparation incorporated unique molecular identifiers. TCRdb redid the calling of the PCR reads with MiXCR, one entry per CDR3 protein. The sample contains about a million distinct CDR3 sequences, about 29% of which appear only once. The sample consisted of PBMCs, mostly from graft donor cells, taken 360 days after TCRalphabeta/CD19-depleted stem cell transplant. These receptors all stem from a boy under two years old who had a stem cell transplant for SCID, so the T cells may come from the graft donor.

J is TRBJ2-1 and V is TRBV18; 7 bases line up with TRBD2. The CDR3 is 15 amino acids. Looked up from germline, CDR1 is KGHSH and CDR2 is LQKENI. J lost 5 bases, V lost 5 bases, and 9 bases had no gene match. This CDR3 reads CASSLHSGYNNEQFF. The CDR3 bases are TGTGCCAGCTCATTACATAGCGGGTATAACAATGAGCAGTTCTTC.

This clonotype has just a few counts. This chain connects TRBV4-1 to TRBJ1-5; D ambiguous. This CDR3 comprises 17 residues. The germline CDR1 and CDR2 sequences are MGHRA and YSYEKL. V gave up 1 base and J gave up 5 bases, with 18 bases separating them. CDR3 nucleotide sequence: TGCGCCAGCAGCCAAGTTGCAGTCCTATCACATCATCAGCCCCAGCATTTT. Amino acids: CASSQVAVLSHHQPQHF.

The chain recombines TRBV10-3 with TRBJ2-3, with D maybe TRBD2 (7 bases). Trimming pared 7 bases from V and 4 bases from J, leaving 15 bases between. This CDR3 comprises 14 residues. Germline CDR1 reads ENHRY; CDR2 reads SYGVKD. The DNA of the CDR3 is TGTGCCATCATGGCGGGGGCTGTATCAGATACGCAGTATTTT. The encoded protein is CAIMAGAVSDTQYF.

J is TRBJ1-2 and V is TRBV20-1, with a possible D match to TRBD1 (6 bases). The CDR3 is 14 amino acids. CDR1 is DFQATT and CDR2 is SNEGSKA in the germline V gene (reference sequence). Trimming left V 4 bases short and J 6 bases short, with 18 bases between. CDR3 amino acids: CSAKDSGAIDGYTF. The CDR3 nucleotides are TGCAGTGCTAAGGACAGCGGGGCGATCGATGGCTACACCTTC.

This clonotype was picked up a small number of times. The CDR3 sequence: CASSYDRFTEAFF. The CDR3 nucleotides read TGTGCCAGCAGTTACGACAGATTCACTGAAGCTTTCTTT. This chain links TRBV6-5 with TRBJ1-1; possible D gene TRBD1, 5 bases. Germline V gene sequence: CDR1 MNHEY, CDR2 SVGAGI. The CDR3 is 13 amino acids. Between the trimmed V and J ends, which lost 2 bases and 4 bases, there was a span of 8 bases.

This clonotype was detected ten times or more. The genes are TRBV29-1 and TRBJ2-7, with a weak D call TRBD1 (6 bases). Germline assignment: CDR1 SQVTM and CDR2 ANQGSEA. This CDR3 spans 12 amino acids. The V end lost 6 bases, the J end lost 12 bases, and 21 bases lay between the germline ends. CDR3 nucleotides: TGCAGCGTCCGAACGATTACAGGGCCGTCGTACTTC. It yields the protein CSVRTITGPSYF.

This clonotype was seen a handful of times. J is TRBJ1-6 and V is TRBV12-3 or TRBV12-4; no reliable D call. The V end was cut by 6 bases, the J end by 0 bases, with 9 bases between. This CDR3 has 15 residues. CDR3 protein: CASRPMSSYNSPLHF. CDR3 bases: TGTGCCAGCAGGCCTATGAGCTCCTATAATTCACCCCTCCACTTT.

The rearrangement links TRBV9 to TRBJ2-2; TRBD2 is a possible D gene (6 bases). The V gene's germline CDR1 is SGDLS and CDR2 YYNGEE. This CDR3 has 17 residues. Trimming took off 2 bases at V and 7 bases at J, with 21 bases between the two ends. The CDR3: CASSVTRRGGTVGELFF. Here the CDR3 DNA reads TGTGCCAGCAGCGTCACGCGGCGGGGAGGCACCGTCGGGGAGCTGTTTTTT.

This chain uses TRBV9 with TRBJ2-3; 9 bases are a match to TRBD2. The V and J ends lost 4 bases and 2 bases, in that order; junction bases with no gene match: 11. This CDR3 is built from 17 residues. Looked up from germline, CDR1 is SGDLS and CDR2 is YYNGEE. The CDR3 DNA sequence: TGTGCCAGCAGCTCTCGGGGTAGCGGGGGCACCACAGATACGCAGTATTTT. Translating gives CASSSRGSGGTTDTQYF.

A few counts support this clonotype. The V call is TRBV9, the J call TRBJ2-7; D is ambiguous. CDR3 length: 15 residues. Deletions cut 1 base from V and 1 base from J, with 12 bases between. The germline gives CDR1 SGDLS, CDR2 YYNGEE. DNA of the CDR3: TGTGCCAGCAGCGTAACTGTCGCAGCGTCCTACGAGCAGTACTTC. Protein sequence: CASSVTVAASYEQYF.

V is TRBV28 and J is TRBJ1-1; 8 bases fit TRBD1. The CDR3 runs to 13 residues. Trimming at V came to 7 bases and at J to 4 bases, leaving 5 bases not matched to a gene. The V gene's germline CDR1 is MDHEN and CDR2 SYDVKM. CDR3 bases: TGTGCCAGCAATGACAGGGGCCTCACTGAAGCTTTCTTT. It yields the protein CASNDRGLTEAFF.

This clonotype was seen a handful of times. The V and J genes are TRBV5-1 and TRBJ2-4; TRBD1 agrees at 10 bases. V dropped 2 bases and J dropped 6; count of bases not matched to a gene: 11. This CDR3 comprises 17 residues. Germline CDR1 SGHRS, CDR2 YFSETQ. CDR3 nucleotide sequence: TGCGCCAGCAGCTTTGCCGGGACAGGGGTTCCGGGAAACATTCAGTACTTC. Its translation: CASSFAGTGVPGNIQYF. Using reference TRBV5-1 and TRBJ2-4 for the parts outside the CDR3, the full variable domain is KAGVTQTPRYLIKTRGQQVTLSCSPISGHRSVSWYQQTPGQGLQFLFEYFSETQRNKGNFPGRFSGRQFSNSRSEMNVSTLELGDSALYLCASSFAGTGVPGNIQYFGAGTRLSVL.

The chain has TRBV10-3 and TRBJ2-4; 7 nucleotides match TRBD2. Germline CDR1 is ENHRY and CDR2 is SYGVKD. V trimming: 8 bases; J trimming: 0 bases; junction bases outside the gene matches: 16. The CDR3 totals 18 residues. This chain's CDR3 is CAIEERGGAPLAKNIQYF. CDR3 DNA sequence: TGTGCCATCGAAGAACGCGGGGGAGCCCCCTTAGCCAAAAACATTCAGTACTTC.

The CDR3 loop is CASKVPGTPFQFF. The CDR3 coding sequence is TGTGCCAGTAAAGTTCCCGGGACCCCTTTTCAGTTCTTC. The chain couples TRBV19 to TRBJ2-1, with D perhaps assigned TRBD1 or TRBD2 (5 bases each). CDR1 is LNHDA, CDR2 SQIVND, per germline (reference sequence). The ends were cut back, 7 bases at V and 13 bases at J, with 20 bases in the middle. The CDR3 contains 13 residues.

This clonotype came up a few times. The chain recombines TRBV20-1 with TRBJ1-1; possible D gene TRBD1, 6 bases. Germline CDR1 is DFQATT and CDR2 is SNEGSKA (reference sequence). This CDR3 spans 12 amino acids. Trimming removed 5 bases from V and 5 bases from J, with 12 bases in between. The CDR3 region is CSAPGDKTEAFF. Here the CDR3 DNA reads TGCAGTGCTCCAGGGGATAAGACTGAAGCTTTCTTT.

The rearrangement joins TRBV7-2 to TRBJ2-1; the D is unclear. Trimming cost V 1 base and J 0 bases, with 7 bases left between them. The CDR3 consists of 15 residues. Looked up from germline, CDR1 is SGHTA and CDR2 is FQGNSA. The CDR3 coding sequence is TGTGCCAGCAGCTTAGTCCCGAGCTCCTACAATGAGCAGTTCTTC. Translation gives CASSLVPSSYNEQFF. Using reference TRBV7-2 and TRBJ2-1 for the parts outside the CDR3, the full variable domain is GAGVSQSPSNKVTEKGKDVELRCDPISGHTALYWYRQSLGQGLEFLIYFQGNSAPDKSGLPSDRFSAERTGGSVSTLTIQRTQQEDSAVYLCASSLVPSSYNEQFFGPGTRLTVL.

The rearrangement links TRBV5-5 to TRBJ2-7; D unresolved. Deletions cut 0 bases from V and 2 bases from J, with 9 bases between. The germline CDR1 and CDR2 sequences are SGHKS and YYEKEE (reference sequence). This CDR3 is built from 14 residues. The DNA for the CDR3 is TGTGCCAGCAGCTTGGGACGGTATACCTACGAGCAGTACTTC. This gives the protein CASSLGRYTYEQYF. The variable domain in full, with the rest retrieved from reference TRBV5-5 and TRBJ2-7, is DAGVTQSPTHLIKTRGQQVTLRCSPISGHKSVSWYQQVLGQGPQFIFQYYEKEERGRGNFPDRFSARQFPNYSSELNVNALLLGDSALYLCASSLGRYTYEQYFGPGTRLTVT.

The chain employs TRBV10-3 and TRBJ2-1, with D tentatively TRBD1 (6 bases). CDR3 length: 13 residues. V dropped 8 bases and J dropped 2 bases, with 10 bases sitting between them. Per germline, CDR1 ENHRY and CDR2 SYGVKD. Here the CDR3 DNA reads TGTGCCATCGGGACACCCCCCTACAATGAGCAGTTCTTC. Protein product: CAIGTPPYNEQFF.

This clonotype was seen a few times. The chain couples TRBV4-2 to TRBJ1-1; the D gene is possibly TRBD1 (6 bases). This CDR3 comprises 14 residues. Germline V gene lookup returns CDR1 LGHNA and CDR2 YNFKEQ. V was shortened by 4 bases and J by 5 bases, with 14 bases between the two germline ends. The CDR3 reads CASSLNRVSTEAFF. Here the CDR3 DNA reads TGTGCCAGCAGCCTGAACAGGGTTTCGACTGAAGCTTTCTTT.